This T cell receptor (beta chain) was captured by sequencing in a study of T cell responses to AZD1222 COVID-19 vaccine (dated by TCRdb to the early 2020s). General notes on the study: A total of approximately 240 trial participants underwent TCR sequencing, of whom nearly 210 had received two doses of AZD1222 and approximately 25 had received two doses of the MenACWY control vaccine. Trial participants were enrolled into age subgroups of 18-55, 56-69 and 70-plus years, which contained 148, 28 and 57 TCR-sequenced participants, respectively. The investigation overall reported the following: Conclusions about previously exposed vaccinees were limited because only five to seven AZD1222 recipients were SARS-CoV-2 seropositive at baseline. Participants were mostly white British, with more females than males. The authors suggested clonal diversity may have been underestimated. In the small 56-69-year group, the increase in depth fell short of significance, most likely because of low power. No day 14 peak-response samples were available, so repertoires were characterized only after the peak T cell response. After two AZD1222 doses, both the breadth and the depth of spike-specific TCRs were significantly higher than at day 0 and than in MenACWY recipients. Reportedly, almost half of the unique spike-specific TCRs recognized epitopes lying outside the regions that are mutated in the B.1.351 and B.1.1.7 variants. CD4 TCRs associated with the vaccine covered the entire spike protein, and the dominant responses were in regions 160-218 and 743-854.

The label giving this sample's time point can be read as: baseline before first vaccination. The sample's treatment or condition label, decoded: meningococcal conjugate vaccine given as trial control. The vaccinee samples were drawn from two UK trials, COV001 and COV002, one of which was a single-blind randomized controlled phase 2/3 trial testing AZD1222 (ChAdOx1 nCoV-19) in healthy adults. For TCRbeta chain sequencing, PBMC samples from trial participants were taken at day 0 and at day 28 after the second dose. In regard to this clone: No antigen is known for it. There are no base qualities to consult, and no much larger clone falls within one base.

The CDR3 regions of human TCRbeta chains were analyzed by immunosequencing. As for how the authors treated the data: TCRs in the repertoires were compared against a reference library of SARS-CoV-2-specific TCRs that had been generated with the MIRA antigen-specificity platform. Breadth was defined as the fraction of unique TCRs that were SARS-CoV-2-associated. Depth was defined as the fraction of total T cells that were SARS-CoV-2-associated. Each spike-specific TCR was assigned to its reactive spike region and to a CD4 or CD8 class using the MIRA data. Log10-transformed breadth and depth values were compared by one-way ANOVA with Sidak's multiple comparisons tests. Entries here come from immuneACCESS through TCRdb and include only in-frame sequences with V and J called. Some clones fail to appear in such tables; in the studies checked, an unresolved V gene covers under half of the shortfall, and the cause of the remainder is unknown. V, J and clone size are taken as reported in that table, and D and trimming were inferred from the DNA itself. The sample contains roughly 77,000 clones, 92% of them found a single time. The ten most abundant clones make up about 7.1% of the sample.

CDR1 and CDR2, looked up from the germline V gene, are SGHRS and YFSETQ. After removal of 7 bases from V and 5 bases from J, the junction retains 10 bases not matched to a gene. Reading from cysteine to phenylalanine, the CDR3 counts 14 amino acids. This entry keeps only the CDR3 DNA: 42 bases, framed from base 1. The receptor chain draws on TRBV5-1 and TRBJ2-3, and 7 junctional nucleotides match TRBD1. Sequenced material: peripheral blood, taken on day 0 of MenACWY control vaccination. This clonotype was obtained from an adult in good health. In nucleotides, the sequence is TGCGCCAGCGTTAAGGGGCAGGGGGAAGATACGCAGTATTTT. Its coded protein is CASVKGQGEDTQYF.